Each of the 32 T cell receptor beta chains below was sequenced from the same sample in a study of shared clonotypes between healthy human individuals. Sequencing used immunoSEQ multiplex PCR; TCRdb keeps in-frame clones, though not all of them. The sample holds 110,000 or so clones, under 70% seen once. Source material: memory CD8+ T cells sorted from blood. Described subset: CD45RO+ cells pooled with CCR7-negative TemRA cells. The receptor set was obtained from a woman aged 25-40 years in good health.

The rearrangement joins TRBV27 to TRBJ2-4, with TRBD2 matching over 10 bases. This CDR3 has 15 amino acids. The V gene end was trimmed by 3 bases and the J gene end by 8 bases; junction bases not matched to a gene: 7. Per the germline V gene, CDR1 is MNHEY and CDR2 is SMNVEV (reference sequence). CDR3 amino acids: CASSFDSGRTDIQYF. CDR3 nucleotides: TGTGCCAGCAGTTTTGATAGCGGGAGGACGGACATTCAGTACTTC.

The rearrangement links TRBV14 to TRBJ2-1, with D tentatively TRBD2 (5 bases). Germline V gene lookup returns CDR1 SGHDN and CDR2 FVKESK. V lost 1 base to trimming and J lost 4 bases, with 8 bases between them. This CDR3 region has 14 residues. The CDR3 protein is CASSQASGYNEQFF. In nucleotides, the CDR3 is TGTGCCAGCAGCCAAGCGTCGGGATACAATGAGCAGTTCTTC.

The chain couples TRBV20-1 to TRBJ2-1; D unresolved. V was shortened by 3 bases and J by 6 bases, with 6 bases between the two germline ends. CDR3 size: 11 residues. Germline V lookup: CDR1 DFQATT, CDR2 SNEGSKA (reference sequence). The CDR3 sequence is CSASLGNEQFF. The CDR3 region has the DNA TGCAGTGCTAGTTTGGGCAATGAGCAGTTCTTC.

V usage is TRBV27 and J usage is TRBJ1-1, with 8 nucleotides matching TRBD1. Germline V gene sequence: CDR1 MNHEY, CDR2 SMNVEV (reference sequence). CDR3 length: 15 residues. V gave up 3 bases and J gave up 4 bases; unmatched junction bases: 7. The CDR3 protein is CASSLTGEVVTEAFF. The CDR3 coding sequence is TGTGCCAGCAGTTTGACAGGGGAAGTTGTCACTGAAGCTTTCTTT.

This chain connects TRBV6-5 to TRBJ2-1; D is ambiguous. V lost 2 bases and J lost 8, with 7 bases in between. CDR3 length: 12 residues. Germline values: CDR1 MNHEY, CDR2 SVGAGI. CDR3 sequence reads: CASSYNGYEQFF. CDR3 DNA sequence: TGTGCCAGCAGTTACAATGGGTATGAGCAGTTCTTC.

This chain connects TRBV18 to TRBJ2-2; maybe TRBD1 (6 bases). V lost 2 bases and J 6 bases, leaving 13 bases between the germline ends. CDR1 and CDR2 (germline): KGHSH, LQKENI. The length of the CDR3 is 15 residues. The CDR3 loop reads CASSPAQGRAGELFF. The CDR3 DNA follows: TGTGCCAGCTCACCAGCCCAGGGGAGAGCCGGGGAGCTGTTTTTT.

The V call is TRBV27, the J call TRBJ2-1; the match to TRBD2 covers 14 bases. The trim removed 4 bases at V and 9 bases at J, leaving 5 bases unmatched. The CDR3 runs 15 residues. Germline V gene data show CDR1 as MNHEY and CDR2 as SMNVEV (reference sequence). This CDR3 is CASSSGTSGRVEQFF. The CDR3 DNA reads as TGTGCCAGCAGTTCCGGGACTAGCGGGAGAGTTGAGCAGTTCTTC.

The rearrangement joins TRBV7-2 to TRBJ1-1, with 7 bases that match TRBD1. Germline V gene data show CDR1 as SGHTA and CDR2 as FQGNSA. This CDR3 is built from 15 residues. The V gene end was trimmed by 6 bases and the J gene end by 0 bases; junction bases not matched to a gene: 7. The CDR3 DNA is TGTGCCAGCAGTCAACAGGGGCACCTGAACACTGAAGCTTTCTTT. Translation: CASSQQGHLNTEAFF.

The V call is TRBV28, the J call TRBJ2-5; TRBD2 is a possible D gene (6 bases). Germline CDR1 and CDR2: MDHEN and SYDVKM. The CDR3 covers 13 residues. V shed 2 bases and J shed 4 bases, with 8 bases lying between them. CDR3 bases: TGTGCCAGCAGTTTAAAGGGAGGAGAGACCCAGTACTTC. Its protein product is CASSLKGGETQYF.

The V gene is TRBV27, the J gene TRBJ2-5; D might be TRBD1 (6 bases). The CDR3 runs 12 residues. CDR1 and CDR2 from the germline V gene are MNHEY and SMNVEV (reference sequence). Trimming removed 5 bases at V and 11 bases at J, with 15 bases between. CDR3 in amino acids: CASSIVGGEQYF. For the CDR3, the DNA is TGTGCCAGCAGTATCGTAGGGGGAGAGCAGTACTTC.

The chain employs TRBV5-1 and TRBJ2-6, with D unclear. Germline CDR1 reads SGHRS; CDR2 reads YFSETQ. V was trimmed by 0 bases and J by 0 bases, leaving 7 bases between them. The CDR3 is 16 amino acids. In DNA, the CDR3 is TGCGCCAGCAGCTTGGCCGGAGACTCTGGGGCCAACGTCCTGACTTTC. Residues: CASSLAGDSGANVLTF.

The gene calls are TRBV6-5 and TRBJ2-7; D is possibly TRBD1 (5 bases). Trimming stripped 8 bases from V and 6 bases from J, with 17 bases between. The CDR3 length is 13 residues. CDR1 MNHEY and CDR2 SVGAGI come from the germline V gene. The CDR3 DNA sequence: TGTGCCAGCGCCCAGCCAGGGCTAGGCGAGCAGTACTTC. Translation gives CASAQPGLGEQYF.

CDR3 in DNA: TGTGCCAGCAGTTTTTATCGGTATGGCTACACCTTC. Translated: CASSFYRYGYTF. The chain combines TRBV28 with TRBJ1-2; no definite D call. Germline CDR1 reads MDHEN; CDR2 reads SYDVKM. V was cut by 3 bases and J by 5 bases, with 7 bases left in between. CDR3 length: 12 amino acids.

This chain joins TRBV7-9 and TRBJ2-7; D is unresolved. V was pared by 4 bases and J by 7 bases, with 8 bases between. The CDR3 length is 11 residues. Germline values: CDR1 SEHNR, CDR2 FQNEAQ (reference sequence). CDR3 region: CASSSLSEQYF. For the CDR3, the DNA is TGTGCCAGCAGCTCCCTATCAGAGCAGTACTTC.

This chain uses TRBV19 with TRBJ2-7, with 13 bases identical to TRBD2. The CDR3 covers 15 residues. V gave up 5 bases and J gave up 2 bases; unmatched junction bases: 3. Germline V lookup: CDR1 LNHDA, CDR2 SQIVND (reference sequence). This chain's CDR3 is CASSATSGRTYEQYF. In DNA, the CDR3 is TGTGCCAGTAGTGCGACTAGCGGGAGGACCTACGAGCAGTACTTC. The full variable domain, with the rest looked up from reference TRBV19 and TRBJ2-7, is DGGITQSPKYLFRKEGQNVTLSCEQNLNHDAMYWYRQDPGQGLRLIYYSQIVNDFQKGDIAEGYSVSREKKESFPLTVTSAQKNPTAFYLCASSATSGRTYEQYFGPGTRLTVT.

The rearrangement links TRBV7-5 to TRBJ1-2. TRBV7-5 is given as a pseudogene. This CDR3 is 15 amino acids long. This CDR3 reads CASSSREAANYGYTF. DNA of the CDR3: TGTGCCAGCAGCTCCCGAGAGGCAGCTAACTATGGCTACACCTTC.

The gene calls are TRBV5-4 and TRBJ2-5; D is tentatively TRBD1 or TRBD2 (5 bases each). Between the trimmed V and J ends, which lost 3 bases and 1 base, there was a span of 10 bases. From germline, CDR1 is SGHNT and CDR2 YYREEE (reference sequence). This CDR3 has 14 residues. The CDR3 is CASSSGTIQETQYF. As DNA, the CDR3 is TGTGCCAGCAGCTCGGGGACCATCCAAGAGACCCAGTACTTC.

In regard to this clone: This sequence is one base from a far larger clone and is likely a read error. The V gene is TRBV6-1, the J gene TRBJ2-7, with TRBD2 identical over 7 bases. The CDR3 totals 14 residues. V trimming: 6 bases; J trimming: 0 bases; junction bases outside the gene matches: 5. Germline V gives CDR1 MNHNS, CDR2 SASEGT. DNA of the CDR3: TGTGCCAGCAGCCGGCGGGGGAGCTCCTACGAGCAGTACTTC. Protein: CASSRRGSSYEQYF.

This chain links TRBV9 with TRBJ1-2; D is unclear. Germline V gives CDR1 SGDLS, CDR2 YYNGEE. The V gene lost 0 bases and the J gene lost 1 base, with 7 bases spanning the gap. This CDR3 comprises 14 residues. Here the CDR3 reads CASSVAGDNYGYTF. The CDR3 nucleotides read TGTGCCAGCAGCGTAGCTGGCGATAACTATGGCTACACCTTC.

The chain joins TRBV19 to TRBJ1-2; D remains ambiguous. CDR1 is LNHDA and CDR2 is SQIVND in the germline V gene (reference sequence). The CDR3 runs 15 residues. Trimming removed 5 bases from V and 2 bases from J, with 15 bases in between. The CDR3 nucleotides are TGTGCCAGTAGTCCGATTGAGGGCCTGAACTATGGCTACACCTTC. Encoded protein: CASSPIEGLNYGYTF.

The chain carries TRBV9 and TRBJ1-1; no reliable D call. The CDR3 sequence is 13 residues long. CDR1 is SGDLS, CDR2 YYNGEE, per germline. Trimming took 3 bases from V and 3 from J, leaving 9 bases between them. DNA for the CDR3: TGTGCCAGCAGCGCCTTAGTTTACACTGAAGCTTTCTTT. Translating gives CASSALVYTEAFF.

This chain joins TRBV4-1 and TRBJ1-2, with 9 bases identical to TRBD1. Per germline, CDR1 MGHRA and CDR2 YSYEKL. V lost 5 bases, J lost 3 bases, and 7 bases stayed unmatched. The CDR3 has 15 amino acids. CDR3 region: CASSSGQGQDYGYTF. The CDR3 DNA follows: TGCGCCAGCAGCTCGGGACAGGGACAGGACTATGGCTACACCTTC.

The chain recombines TRBV7-9 with TRBJ2-7; 8 nucleotides align to TRBD1. With V trimmed by 4 bases and J by 5 bases, 7 bases remained unmatched. CDR3 length: 14 amino acids. Germline V gene lookup returns CDR1 SEHNR and CDR2 FQNEAQ (reference sequence). The CDR3: CASSSGTGSHEQYF. The CDR3 bases are TGTGCCAGCAGCTCTGGGACAGGTTCCCACGAGCAGTACTTC.

The CDR3 DNA reads TGCAGCGTTGACAGATTCGTCAATCCTCGCTCCTACAATGAGCAGTTCTTC. Amino acids: CSVDRFVNPRSYNEQFF. This rearrangement joins TRBV29-1 to TRBJ2-1; D not resolved. The germline gives CDR1 SQVTM, CDR2 ANQGSEA. The V gene lost 3 bases and the J gene lost 0 bases, with 18 bases spanning the gap. The CDR3 has 17 amino acids.

This clone has at least ten counts. V gene TRBV7-8 combines with J gene TRBJ1-2; the match to TRBD1 covers 10 bases. The J segment lost 4 bases and the V segment lost 5 bases, leaving 4 bases of the junction unmatched. The germline V gene has CDR1 SGHVS and CDR2 FQNEAQ. The CDR3 extends over 14 amino acids. The CDR3 reads CASSPGQGIYGYTF. The CDR3 coding sequence is TGTGCCAGCAGCCCGGGACAGGGGATCTATGGCTACACCTTC.

Comments on this clone: The same CDR3 also results from other DNA sequences found in this sample. The chain employs TRBV27 and TRBJ2-7; 10 positions match TRBD2. V was clipped by 5 bases and J by 3 bases; unmatched bases: 4. The germline V gene has CDR1 MNHEY and CDR2 SMNVEV (reference sequence). The CDR3 runs 14 residues. The chain's CDR3 is CASSPSGSSYEQYF. CDR3 coding DNA: TGTGCCAGCAGTCCTAGCGGGAGTAGCTACGAGCAGTACTTC.

V is TRBV10-2 and J is TRBJ2-7; D uncertain. The V end lost 3 bases, the J end lost 4 bases, and 4 bases lay between the germline ends. The CDR3 runs to 11 residues. Per germline, CDR1 WSHSY and CDR2 SAAADI. The CDR3, as DNA: TGCGCCAGCAGTGATCGATACGAGCAGTACTTC. It yields the protein CASSDRYEQYF.

In this sample, this clone turned up once. The V and J genes are TRBV9 and TRBJ2-3, with 8 bases lining up with TRBD1. CDR3 size: 15 residues. Germline V gives CDR1 SGDLS, CDR2 YYNGEE. With 3 bases clipped from V and 4 bases from J, the junction kept 7 bases outside the gene matches. This CDR3 is CASSEQGAPPDTQYF. For the CDR3, the DNA is TGTGCCAGCAGCGAGCAGGGGGCGCCGCCAGATACGCAGTATTTT.

The chain links TRBV25-1 to TRBJ2-3; D perhaps matches TRBD1 (6 bases). V lost 3 bases to trimming and J lost 4 bases, with 17 bases between them. The CDR3 is 16 amino acids. The germline gives CDR1 MGHDK, CDR2 SYGVNS. The CDR3 spells CASSEVPRGTADTQYF. DNA of the CDR3: TGTGCCAGCAGTGAGGTTCCCAGGGGCACCGCAGATACGCAGTATTTT. The variable domain in full, completed from reference TRBV25-1 and TRBJ2-3, reads EADIYQTPRYLVIGTGKKITLECSQTMGHDKMYWYQQDPGMELHLIHYSYGVNSTEKGDLSSESTVSRIRTEHFPLTLESARPSHTSQYLCASSEVPRGTADTQYFGPGTRLTVL.

The rearrangement joins TRBV7-6 to TRBJ2-1; possible D gene TRBD2, 6 bases. Germline V CDR1 and CDR2: SGHVS, FNYEAQ. The CDR3 is 13 residues long. Trimming removed 5 bases from V and 7 bases from J, with 12 bases in between. This CDR3 reads CASSLGGVNEQFF. The CDR3 coding sequence is TGTGCCAGCAGCCTGGGAGGAGTGAATGAGCAGTTCTTC.

J is TRBJ2-7 and V is TRBV11-1; either TRBD1 or TRBD2 may fit D (5 bases each). This CDR3 comprises 16 residues. Germline V gene data show CDR1 as SGHAT and CDR2 as FQDESV (reference sequence). Trimming took 5 bases from V and 6 from J, leaving 23 bases between them. CDR3 residues: CASSPSYGNSGGEQYF. DNA of the CDR3: TGTGCCAGCAGCCCATCATACGGAAATAGTGGGGGCGAGCAGTACTTC.

This chain connects TRBV2 to TRBJ2-7, with D unresolved. There are 11 residues in the CDR3. Trimming took off 7 bases at V and 7 bases at J, with 11 bases between the two ends. Per the germline V gene, CDR1 is SNHLY and CDR2 is FYNNEI. The CDR3 is CASIWGSEQYF. CDR3 DNA sequence: TGTGCCAGCATCTGGGGATCTGAGCAGTACTTC.